This T cell receptor (beta chain) emerged from a study of OX40 agonist ivuxolimab in advanced cancers. The germline CDR1 and CDR2 sequences are SGHAT and FQNNGV. V lost 7 bases, J lost 4 bases, and 12 bases stayed unmatched. This CDR3 comprises 16 residues. Measured with immunoSEQ multiplex PCR; TCRdb has only the in-frame clones, and not every one. The data hold 30,000 to 40,000 clones, with about four fifths observed a single time. J is TRBJ1-3 and V is TRBV11-2; 8 bases line up with TRBD1. The material sequenced was CD4+ or CD8+ T cells sorted from blood, taken in a trial of the OX40 agonist ivuxolimab. The source of this sequence is an adult with an advanced solid tumor such as melanoma, head and neck, liver or kidney cancer. The DNA of the CDR3 is TGTGCCAGCATCGGTACCAGGGGGCGAAGAGGAAACACCATATATTTT. It translates to CASIGTRGRRGNTIYF.